The sequence of this T cell receptor (beta chain) was determined in a study of long-term antiretroviral therapy in people with HIV. None of the participants with HIV were treated outside the United States. Until DNA extraction, the samples held between roughly 0.9-10 million cryopreserved PBMC. This clone appeared a few times. With survey level as its setting, the immunoSEQ assay was v3.0. Per-sample targets for sequencing were roughly 40,000-55,000 T-cell genomes. Using immunoSEQ multiplex PCR, the repertoire was profiled, and TCRdb retains in-frame clones only, with some absent. This table holds roughly 35,000 clones, 65% to 90% found once. This CDR3 region has 15 residues. Germline V gives CDR1 SNHLY, CDR2 FYNNEI. Trimming took off 1 base at V and 4 bases at J, with 11 bases between the two ends.

The sequencing used unsorted PBMCs, collected about 3.5 years after starting antiretroviral therapy. The clonotype was recovered from a man between 18 and 35 years old with HIV. The V call is TRBV2, the J call TRBJ1-5; a possible D gene is TRBD1 (5 bases). The CDR3 region is CASSEDGGGNQPQHF. The CDR3, as DNA: TGTGCCAGCAGTGAAGACGGGGGAGGGAATCAGCCCCAGCATTTT. The whole variable domain, filled in from reference TRBV2 and TRBJ1-5, reads EPEVTQTPSHQVTQMGQEVILRCVPISNHLYFYWYRQILGQKVEFLVSFYNNEISEKSEIFDDQFSVERPDGSNFTLKIRSTKLEDSAMYFCASSEDGGGNQPQHFGDGTRLSIL.